This TCR beta chain was recorded in a study of blood T cell repertoires in COVID-19. In the study's own analysis: By means of reference gene primer amplification, nucleated cell counts were estimated. The assay was immunoSEQ multiplex PCR, and TCRdb's table has in-frame clones only and misses some. That table gives V, J and clone size, and the DNA gave D and trimming. The table records roughly 55,000 clones, around three quarters of them present only once. Only a few counts were recorded for this clone. The germline V gene encodes CDR1 KGHSH and CDR2 LQKENI. This CDR3 contains 14 residues. V was clipped by 1 base and J by 8 bases, with 14 bases between them.

The sequenced sample was peripheral blood. The sequence came from a man between 60 and 70 years old with acute or convalescent COVID-19. This sequence joins TRBV18 and TRBJ1-1, with a tentative D call TRBD1 (6 bases). CDR3 sequence reads: CASSPQTGEIEAFF. The CDR3, as DNA: TGTGCCAGCTCACCACAGACAGGAGAAATCGAAGCTTTCTTT.